Listed here are 20 T cell receptor beta chains from one sample, sequenced in a study of T cells after yellow fever vaccination. TCRdb itself ran the 5' RACE reads through MiXCR, one entry per CDR3 protein. The sample carries a few hundred thousand distinct CDR3 sequences, 15% to 20% recorded once. The sample consisted of PBMCs, taken before the yellow fever booster vaccination. Receptors originate from a young man who received the YFV17D yellow fever vaccine.

This sequence joins TRBV29-1 and TRBJ2-1; D remains ambiguous. Trimming took off 3 bases at V and 10 bases at J, with 4 bases between the two ends. Looked up from germline, CDR1 is SQVTM and CDR2 is ANQGSEA. The CDR3 length is 9 residues. The CDR3 bases are TGCAGCGTTGAGGTCGAGCAGTTCTTC. The encoded protein is CSVEVEQFF.

This chain connects TRBV12-3 or TRBV12-4 to TRBJ2-3, with 9 bases lining up with TRBD1. The J segment lost 4 bases and the V segment lost 0 bases, leaving 23 bases of the junction unmatched. The CDR3 runs to 22 residues. This CDR3 reads CASSLAVGGRRTGALDADTQYF. The CDR3 DNA follows: TGTGCCAGCAGTTTAGCGGTAGGGGGTCGCAGGACAGGGGCCCTTGACGCAGATACGCAGTATTTT.

This clonotype came up a few times. The gene calls are TRBV11-2 and TRBJ2-2; TRBD2 aligns across 7 bases. Germline V gene lookup returns CDR1 SGHAT and CDR2 FQNNGV. This CDR3 has 17 amino acids. V was clipped by 0 bases and J by 6 bases; unmatched bases: 10. The CDR3 loop reads CASSLEVASGGAGELFF. DNA for the CDR3: TGTGCCAGCAGCTTAGAAGTGGCTAGCGGAGGGGCCGGGGAGCTGTTTTTT.

J is TRBJ2-1 and V is TRBV7-3, with 8 positions matching TRBD2. The CDR3 runs to 14 residues. Germline V gene sequence: CDR1 SGHTA, CDR2 FQGTGA. V shed 6 bases, J shed 3 bases, and the junction held 4 bases outside the gene matches. The CDR3 nucleotides read TGTGCCAGCAGAGGTGCGGGGGGCTACAATGAGCAGTTCTTC. Translated, it gives CASRGAGGYNEQFF.

In its sample, this clonotype was seen many times. The chain employs TRBV7-2 and TRBJ2-1, with 7 bases aligning to TRBD1. There are 13 residues in the CDR3. J lost 5 bases, V lost 5 bases, and 3 bases had no gene match. From germline, CDR1 is SGHTA and CDR2 FQGNSA. CDR3 sequence: CASSRGQDNEQFF. The CDR3, as DNA: TGTGCCAGCAGCCGCGGACAGGACAATGAGCAGTTCTTC.

The chain recombines TRBV11-3 with TRBJ2-3; 10 nucleotides align to TRBD2. The CDR3 sequence is 15 residues long. Germline trimming cut 7 bases from V and 1 base from J; bases unmatched to any gene: 5. The germline CDR1 and CDR2 sequences are SGHNT and YENEEA. The DNA for the CDR3 is TGTGCCAGCATGAAGCGGGGGGGCGGCACAGATACGCAGTATTTT. It is translated as CASMKRGGGTDTQYF.

The V gene is TRBV19, the J gene TRBJ2-5, with 8 bases matching TRBD1. The CDR3 contains 15 residues. Germline assignment: CDR1 LNHDA and CDR2 SQIVND (reference sequence). The ends lost 5 bases at V and 5 bases at J; junction bases unmatched: 10. In DNA form, the CDR3 reads TGTGCCAGTAGTCCCCGGACAGGGAATTTGGAGACCCAGTACTTC. Protein sequence: CASSPRTGNLETQYF.

The V call is TRBV2, the J call TRBJ1-5; D unresolved. V was pared by 6 bases and J by 0 bases, with 9 bases between. Germline V gene sequence: CDR1 SNHLY, CDR2 FYNNEI. There are 14 residues in the CDR3. The CDR3 bases are TGTGCCAGCAGCTGGACGGTTAGCAATCAGCCCCAGCATTTT. Its translation is CASSWTVSNQPQHF.

V gene TRBV11-1 combines with J gene TRBJ2-5; possibly TRBD2 for D (5 bases). Trimming left V 1 base short and J 0 bases short, with 12 bases between. CDR3 length: 16 amino acids. CDR1 is SGHAT, CDR2 FQDESV, per germline (reference sequence). DNA of the CDR3: TGTGCCAGCAGCTTAGATGAGGGTCCGTACCAAGAGACCCAGTACTTC. This sequence encodes CASSLDEGPYQETQYF.

A few counts support this clonotype. This chain joins TRBV5-1 and TRBJ2-2; 7 nucleotides line up with TRBD2. Per germline, CDR1 SGHRS and CDR2 YFSETQ. CDR3 length: 14 amino acids. After removal of 5 bases from V and 0 bases from J, the junction contained 1 base not matched to a gene. The CDR3 sequence is CASRRESNTGELFF. The DNA of the CDR3 is TGCGCCAGCAGGCGGGAGTCGAACACCGGGGAGCTGTTTTTT.

The V gene is TRBV18, the J gene TRBJ1-1, with D perhaps matching TRBD1 (6 bases). There are 16 residues in the CDR3. Germline V gene lookup returns CDR1 KGHSH and CDR2 LQKENI. Trimming pared 3 bases from V and 4 bases from J, leaving 18 bases between. Written as DNA, the CDR3 is TGTGCCAGCTCACCCCAGGGGTTGGGGGGGGGCACTGAAGCTTTCTTT. Its translation is CASSPQGLGGGTEAFF.

This clonotype was detected a few times. The chain recombines TRBV2 with TRBJ1-2; D is uncertain. Germline loops: CDR1 SNHLY, CDR2 FYNNEI. Trimming shortened V by 2 bases and J by 5 bases, and 9 bases separated the two germline ends. This CDR3 region has 13 residues. The CDR3 protein is CASSETRDYGYTF. DNA of the CDR3: TGTGCCAGCAGTGAAACCAGAGATTATGGCTACACCTTC.

This chain uses TRBV6-2 or TRBV6-3 with TRBJ2-1; 13 bases agree with TRBD2. Germline V gene data show CDR1 as MNHEY and CDR2 as SVGEGT. This CDR3 region has 14 residues. The junction had 6 bases not matched to a gene; V was cut back by 8 bases and J by 8 bases. CDR3 sequence reads: CASDTSGGAHEQFF. CDR3 in DNA: TGTGCCAGCGACACTAGCGGGGGGGCCCATGAGCAGTTCTTC.

This clonotype turned up a few times. The chain uses TRBV27 and TRBJ1-2, with D perhaps TRBD1 (5 bases). The germline V gene has CDR1 MNHEY and CDR2 SMNVEV (reference sequence). This CDR3 is 13 amino acids long. Trimming removed 2 bases at V and 9 bases at J, with 13 bases between. The CDR3 sequence is CASSLTREYSYTF. The CDR3 DNA follows: TGTGCCAGCAGTTTAACCAGGGAATATAGCTACACCTTC.

V usage is TRBV5-1 and J usage is TRBJ2-7, with 8 positions matching TRBD1. This CDR3 is 14 amino acids long. Trimming cost V 2 bases and J 5 bases; bases outside gene matches: 6. Germline CDR1 reads SGHRS; CDR2 reads YFSETQ. CDR3 in amino acids: CASSFIGQGDEQYV. The DNA for the CDR3 is TGCGCCAGCAGCTTCATTGGACAGGGCGACGAGCAGTACGTC.

This clonotype was observed many times. The gene calls are TRBV7-2 and TRBJ1-6; D unclear. This CDR3 region has 12 residues. Trimming removed 1 base from V and 10 bases from J, with 5 bases in between. CDR1 and CDR2 (germline): SGHTA, FQGNSA. The CDR3 bases are TGTGCCAGCAGCTTAGTGGGGTCACCCCTCCACTTT. Translating it yields CASSLVGSPLHF.

J is TRBJ2-5 and V is TRBV7-9, with no clear D. The germline gives CDR1 SEHNR, CDR2 FQNEAQ (reference sequence). Trimming pared 5 bases from V and 5 bases from J, leaving 6 bases between. The CDR3 length is 11 residues. The CDR3 loop is CASSRYETQYF. CDR3 coding DNA: TGTGCCAGCAGCCGGTACGAGACCCAGTACTTC. Full variable domain (rest looked up from reference TRBV7-9 and TRBJ2-5): DTGVSQNPRHKITKRGQNVTFRCDPISEHNRLYWYRQTLGQGPEFLTYFQNEAQLEKSRLLSDRFSAERPKGSFSTLEIQRTEQGDSAMYLCASSRYETQYFGPGTRLLVL.

There are many counts of this clonotype. The chain joins TRBV6-5 to TRBJ2-2; 7 bases match TRBD1. J was trimmed by 2 bases and V by 6 bases; bases with no gene match: 3. The CDR3 is 14 residues long. The germline V gene encodes CDR1 MNHEY and CDR2 SVGAGI. The CDR3 sequence: CASSWTGNTGELFF. CDR3 DNA: TGTGCCAGCAGCTGGACAGGCAACACCGGGGAGCTGTTTTTT.

This rearrangement joins TRBV19 to TRBJ2-7; no reliable D call. V was pared by 3 bases and J by 3 bases, with 12 bases between. From germline, CDR1 is LNHDA and CDR2 SQIVND (reference sequence). This CDR3 spans 14 amino acids. The CDR3 DNA reads TGTGCCAGTAGTATGACCACGACGGTCTACGAGCAGTACTTC. It translates to CASSMTTTVYEQYF.

This clonotype was counted between two and nine times. The chain joins TRBV7-9 to TRBJ2-3, with D maybe TRBD1 (6 bases). V dropped 6 bases and J dropped 4 bases, with 23 bases sitting between them. Germline V lookup: CDR1 SEHNR, CDR2 FQNEAQ (reference sequence). The CDR3 contains 17 residues. CDR3 protein: CASSSTVRQVGSDTQYF. CDR3 bases: TGTGCCAGCAGTTCTACCGTACGACAGGTGGGGTCAGATACGCAGTATTTT.